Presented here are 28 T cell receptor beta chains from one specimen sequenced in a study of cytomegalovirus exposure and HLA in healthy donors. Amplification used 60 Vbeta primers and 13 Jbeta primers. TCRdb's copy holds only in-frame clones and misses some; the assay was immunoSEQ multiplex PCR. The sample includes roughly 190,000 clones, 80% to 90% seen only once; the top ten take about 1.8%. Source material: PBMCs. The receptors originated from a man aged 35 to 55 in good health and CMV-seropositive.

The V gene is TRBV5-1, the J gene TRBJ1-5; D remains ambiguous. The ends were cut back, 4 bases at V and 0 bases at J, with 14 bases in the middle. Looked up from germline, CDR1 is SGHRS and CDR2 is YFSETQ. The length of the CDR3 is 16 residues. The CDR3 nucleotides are TGCGCCAGCAGCCCATCAGGTACAGCTAGCAATCAGCCCCAGCATTTT. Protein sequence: CASSPSGTASNQPQHF.

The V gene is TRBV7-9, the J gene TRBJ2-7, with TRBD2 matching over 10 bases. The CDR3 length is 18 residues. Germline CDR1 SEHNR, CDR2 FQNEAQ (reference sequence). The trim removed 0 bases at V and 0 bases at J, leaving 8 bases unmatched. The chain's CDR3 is CASSLAAGLAERSYEQYF. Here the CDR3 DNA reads TGTGCCAGCAGCTTAGCCGCCGGACTAGCGGAGCGCTCCTACGAGCAGTACTTC. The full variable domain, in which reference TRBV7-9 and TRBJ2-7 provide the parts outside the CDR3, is DTGVSQNPRHKITKRGQNVTFRCDPISEHNRLYWYRQTLGQGPEFLTYFQNEAQLEKSRLLSDRFSAERPKGSFSTLEIQRTEQGDSAMYLCASSLAAGLAERSYEQYFGPGTRLTVT.

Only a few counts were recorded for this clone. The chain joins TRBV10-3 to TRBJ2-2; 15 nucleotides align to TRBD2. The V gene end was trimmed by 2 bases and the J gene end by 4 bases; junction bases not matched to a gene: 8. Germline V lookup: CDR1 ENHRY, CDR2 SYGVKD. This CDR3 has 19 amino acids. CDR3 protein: CAISEEGLAGGWSTGELFF. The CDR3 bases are TGTGCCATCAGTGAGGAGGGACTAGCGGGAGGATGGAGCACCGGGGAGCTGTTTTTT.

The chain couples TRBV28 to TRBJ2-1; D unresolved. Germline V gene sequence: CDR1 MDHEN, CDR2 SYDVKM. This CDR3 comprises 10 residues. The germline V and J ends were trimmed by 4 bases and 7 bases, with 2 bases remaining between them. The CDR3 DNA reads TGTGCCAGCAGTTCGAATGAGCAGTTCTTC. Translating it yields CASSSNEQFF.

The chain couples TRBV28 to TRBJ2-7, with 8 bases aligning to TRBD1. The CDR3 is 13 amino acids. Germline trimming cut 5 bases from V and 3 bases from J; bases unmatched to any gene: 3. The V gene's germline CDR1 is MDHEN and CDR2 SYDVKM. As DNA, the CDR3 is TGTGCCAGCAGTAGACAGGGGTTCTACGAGCAGTACTTC. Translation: CASSRQGFYEQYF.

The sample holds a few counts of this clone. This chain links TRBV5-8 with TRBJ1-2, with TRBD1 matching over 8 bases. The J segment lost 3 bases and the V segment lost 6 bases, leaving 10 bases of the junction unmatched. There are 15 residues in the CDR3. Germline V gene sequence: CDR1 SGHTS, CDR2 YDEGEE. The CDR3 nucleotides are TGTGCCAGCACCTCAGGGGGCGGGGGAGACTATGGCTACACCTTC. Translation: CASTSGGGGDYGYTF.

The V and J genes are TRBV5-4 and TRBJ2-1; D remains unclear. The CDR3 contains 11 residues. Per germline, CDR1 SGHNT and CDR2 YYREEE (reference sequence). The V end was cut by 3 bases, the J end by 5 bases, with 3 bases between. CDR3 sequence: CASSSDNEQFF. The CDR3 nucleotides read TGTGCCAGCAGCTCTGACAATGAGCAGTTCTTC.

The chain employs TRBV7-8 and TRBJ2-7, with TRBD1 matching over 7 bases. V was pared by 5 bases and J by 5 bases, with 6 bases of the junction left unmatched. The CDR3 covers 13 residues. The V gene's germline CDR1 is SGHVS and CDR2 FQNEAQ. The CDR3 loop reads CASSQLQGNEQYF. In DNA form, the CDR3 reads TGTGCCAGCAGCCAGTTACAGGGGAACGAGCAGTACTTC.

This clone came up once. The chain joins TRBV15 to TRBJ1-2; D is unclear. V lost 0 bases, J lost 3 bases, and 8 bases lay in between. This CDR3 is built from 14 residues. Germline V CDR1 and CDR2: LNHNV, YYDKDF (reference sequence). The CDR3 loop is CATSREAQDYGYTF. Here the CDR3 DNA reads TGTGCCACCAGCAGAGAGGCCCAAGACTATGGCTACACCTTC.

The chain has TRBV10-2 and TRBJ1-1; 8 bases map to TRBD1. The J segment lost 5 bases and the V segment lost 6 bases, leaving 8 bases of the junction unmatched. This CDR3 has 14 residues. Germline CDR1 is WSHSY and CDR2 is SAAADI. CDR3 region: CASRGQAGFTEAFF. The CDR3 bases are TGCGCCAGCAGGGGACAGGCCGGTTTTACTGAAGCTTTCTTT.

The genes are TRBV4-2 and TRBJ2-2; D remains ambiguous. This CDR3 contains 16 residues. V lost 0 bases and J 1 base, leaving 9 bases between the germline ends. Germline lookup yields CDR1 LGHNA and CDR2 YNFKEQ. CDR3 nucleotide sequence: TGTGCCAGCAGCCAAGATAGCCTAAGGAACACCGGGGAGCTGTTTTTT. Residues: CASSQDSLRNTGELFF.

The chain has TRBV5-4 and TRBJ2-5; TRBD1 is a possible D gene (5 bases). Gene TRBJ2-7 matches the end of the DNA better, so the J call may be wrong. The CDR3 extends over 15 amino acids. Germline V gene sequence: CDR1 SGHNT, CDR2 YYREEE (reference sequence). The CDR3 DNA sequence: TGTGCCAGCAGTCTAGGGGCAGGGATATCCTACGAGCAGTACTTC. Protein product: CASSLGAGISYEQYF.

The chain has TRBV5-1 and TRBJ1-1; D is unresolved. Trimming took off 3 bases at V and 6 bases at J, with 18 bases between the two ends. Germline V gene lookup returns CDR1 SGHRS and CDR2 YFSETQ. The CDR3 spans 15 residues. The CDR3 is CASSSKGRGDSEAFF. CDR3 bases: TGCGCCAGCAGCTCCAAAGGTCGGGGAGATTCTGAAGCTTTCTTT.

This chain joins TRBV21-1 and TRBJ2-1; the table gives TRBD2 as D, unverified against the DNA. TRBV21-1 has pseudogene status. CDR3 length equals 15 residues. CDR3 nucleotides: TGTGCCAGCAGCAAAGGGGGGACTATTCACAATGAGCAGTTCTTC. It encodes CASSKGGTIHNEQFF.

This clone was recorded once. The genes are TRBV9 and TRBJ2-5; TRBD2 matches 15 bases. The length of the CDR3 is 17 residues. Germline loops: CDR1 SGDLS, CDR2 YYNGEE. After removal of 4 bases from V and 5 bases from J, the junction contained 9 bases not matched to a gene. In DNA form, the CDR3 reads TGTGCCAGCAGCCCTTTGGGACTAGCGGGAGGAGGGGAGACCCAGTACTTC. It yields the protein CASSPLGLAGGGETQYF.

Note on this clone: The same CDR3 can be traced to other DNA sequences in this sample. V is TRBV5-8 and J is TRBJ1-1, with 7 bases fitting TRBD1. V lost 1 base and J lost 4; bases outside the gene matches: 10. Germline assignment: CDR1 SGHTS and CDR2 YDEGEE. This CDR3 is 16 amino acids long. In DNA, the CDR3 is TGTGCCAGCAGCTTGCCCGGGACAGAGTGGGGCACTGAAGCTTTCTTT. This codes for CASSLPGTEWGTEAFF. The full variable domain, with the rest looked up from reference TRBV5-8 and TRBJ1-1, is EAGVTQSPTHLIKTRGQQATLRCSPISGHTSVYWYQQALGLGLQFLLWYDEGEERNRGNFPPRFSGRQFPNYSSELNVNALELEDSALYLCASSLPGTEWGTEAFFGQGTRLTVV.

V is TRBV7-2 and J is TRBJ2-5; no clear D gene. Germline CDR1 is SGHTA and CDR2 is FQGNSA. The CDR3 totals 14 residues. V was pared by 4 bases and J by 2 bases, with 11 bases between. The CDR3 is CASSSVGGQETQYF. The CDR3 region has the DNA TGTGCCAGCAGCTCAGTCGGCGGACAAGAGACCCAGTACTTC.

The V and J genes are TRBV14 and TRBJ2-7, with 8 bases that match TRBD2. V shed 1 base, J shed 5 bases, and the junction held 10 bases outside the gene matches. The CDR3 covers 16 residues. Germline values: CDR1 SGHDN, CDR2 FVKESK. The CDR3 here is CASSQVRVSGIDEQYF. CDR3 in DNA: TGTGCCAGCAGCCAAGTGCGGGTTAGCGGGATAGACGAGCAGTACTTC.

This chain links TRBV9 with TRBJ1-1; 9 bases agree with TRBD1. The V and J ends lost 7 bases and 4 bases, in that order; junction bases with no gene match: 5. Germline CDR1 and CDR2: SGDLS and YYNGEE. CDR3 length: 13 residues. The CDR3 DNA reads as TGTGCCAGCGCACGGGACAGGGCCACTGAAGCTTTCTTT. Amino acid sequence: CASARDRATEAFF. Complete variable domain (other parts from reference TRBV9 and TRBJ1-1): DSGVTQTPKHLITATGQRVTLRCSPRSGDLSVYWYQQSLDQGLQFLIQYYNGEERAKGNILERFSAQQFPDLHSELNLSSLELGDSALYFCASARDRATEAFFGQGTRLTVV.

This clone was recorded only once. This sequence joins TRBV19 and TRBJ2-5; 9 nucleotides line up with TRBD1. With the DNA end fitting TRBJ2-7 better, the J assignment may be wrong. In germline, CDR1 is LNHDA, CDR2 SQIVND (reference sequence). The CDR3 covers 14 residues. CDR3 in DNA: TGTGCCAGTAGCTCGGGACAGGGAACCTACGAGCAGTACTTC. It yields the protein CASSSGQGTYEQYF.

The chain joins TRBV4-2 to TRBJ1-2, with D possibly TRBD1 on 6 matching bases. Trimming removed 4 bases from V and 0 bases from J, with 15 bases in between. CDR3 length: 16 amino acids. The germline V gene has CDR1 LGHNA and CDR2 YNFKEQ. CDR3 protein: CASSLGQIQANYGYTF. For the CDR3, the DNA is TGTGCCAGCAGCCTCGGACAGATCCAAGCTAACTATGGCTACACCTTC.

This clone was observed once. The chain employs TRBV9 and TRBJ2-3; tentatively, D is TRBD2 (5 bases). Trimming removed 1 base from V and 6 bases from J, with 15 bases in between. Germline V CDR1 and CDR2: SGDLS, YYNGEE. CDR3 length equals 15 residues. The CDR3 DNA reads TGTGCCAGCAGCGTATTATCCGGGGTGTCGGATACGCAGTATTTT. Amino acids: CASSVLSGVSDTQYF.

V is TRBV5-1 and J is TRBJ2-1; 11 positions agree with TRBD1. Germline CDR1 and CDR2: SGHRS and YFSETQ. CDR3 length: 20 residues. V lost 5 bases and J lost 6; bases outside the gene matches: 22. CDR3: CASSPTGQGAGAALSNEQFF. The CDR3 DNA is TGCGCCAGCAGTCCTACCGGACAGGGGGCTGGGGCGGCCCTAAGCAATGAGCAGTTCTTC. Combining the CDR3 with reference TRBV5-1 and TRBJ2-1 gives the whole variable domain KAGVTQTPRYLIKTRGQQVTLSCSPISGHRSVSWYQQTPGQGLQFLFEYFSETQRNKGNFPGRFSGRQFSNSRSEMNVSTLELGDSALYLCASSPTGQGAGAALSNEQFFGPGTRLTVL.

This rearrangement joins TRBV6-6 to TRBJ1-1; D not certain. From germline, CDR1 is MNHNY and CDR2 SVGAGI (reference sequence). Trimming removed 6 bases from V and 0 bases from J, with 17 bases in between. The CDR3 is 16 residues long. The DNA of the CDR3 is TGTGCCAGCAGAGACGACATGGAGGTTTTGAACACTGAAGCTTTCTTT. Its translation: CASRDDMEVLNTEAFF.

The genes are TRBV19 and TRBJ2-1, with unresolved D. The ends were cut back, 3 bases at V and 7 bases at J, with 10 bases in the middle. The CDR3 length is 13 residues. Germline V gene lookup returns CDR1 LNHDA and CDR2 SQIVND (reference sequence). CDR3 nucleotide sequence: TGTGCCAGTAGTATGTGGGCCAAAAATGAGCAGTTCTTC. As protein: CASSMWAKNEQFF.

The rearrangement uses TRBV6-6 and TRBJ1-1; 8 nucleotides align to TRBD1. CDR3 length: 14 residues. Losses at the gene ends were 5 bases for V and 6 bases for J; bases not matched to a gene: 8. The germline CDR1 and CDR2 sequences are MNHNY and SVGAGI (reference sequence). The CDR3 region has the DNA TGTGCCAGCAGTCCTTGGACAGGGAGCGCTGAAGCTTTCTTT. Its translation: CASSPWTGSAEAFF.

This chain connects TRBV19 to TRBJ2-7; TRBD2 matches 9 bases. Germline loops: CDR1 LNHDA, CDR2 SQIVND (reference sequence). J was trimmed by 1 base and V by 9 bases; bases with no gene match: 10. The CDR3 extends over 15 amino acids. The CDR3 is CASRRLAGRSYEQYF. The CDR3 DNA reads TGTGCCAGCCGGCGGCTAGCGGGAAGGTCCTACGAGCAGTACTTC.

CDR3 nucleotide sequence: TGTGCCTGGAGTGTATTCCGGACAGGGGGCGCGATGAGGGCTGAAGCTTTCTTT. Translating gives CAWSVFRTGGAMRAEAFF. The chain has TRBV30 and TRBJ1-1; 11 nucleotides agree with TRBD1. CDR1 is GTSNPN, CDR2 SVGIG, per germline (reference sequence). V shed 0 bases and J 6 bases; nucleotides not matched to a gene: 15. The CDR3 is 18 residues long.